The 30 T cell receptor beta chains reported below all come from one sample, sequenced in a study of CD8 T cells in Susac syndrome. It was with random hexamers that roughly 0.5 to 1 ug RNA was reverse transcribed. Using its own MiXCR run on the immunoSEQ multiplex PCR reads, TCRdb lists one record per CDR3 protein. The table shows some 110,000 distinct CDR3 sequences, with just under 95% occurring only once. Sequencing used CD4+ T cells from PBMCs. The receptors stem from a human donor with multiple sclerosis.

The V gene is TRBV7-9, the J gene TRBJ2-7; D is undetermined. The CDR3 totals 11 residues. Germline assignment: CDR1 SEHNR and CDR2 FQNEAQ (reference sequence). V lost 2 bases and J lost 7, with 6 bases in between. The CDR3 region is CASSLRLEQYF. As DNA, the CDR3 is TGTGCCAGCAGCTTACGCCTAGAGCAGTACTTC.

The CDR3 nucleotides are TGTGCCAGCAGTCTGAACCGCAGAGACACCGGGGAGCTGTTTTTT. This codes for CASSLNRRDTGELFF. V and J are TRBV6-1 and TRBJ2-2, with no clear D. In germline, CDR1 is MNHNS, CDR2 SASEGT. V was shortened by 5 bases and J by 3 bases, with 13 bases between the two germline ends. The CDR3 is 15 amino acids.

CDR3 sequence reads: CASSPKSEKLFF. CDR3 sequence (DNA): TGTGCCAGCTCGCCCAAAAGTGAAAAACTGTTTTTT. V is TRBV18 and J is TRBJ1-4; D remains ambiguous. V was trimmed by 6 bases and J by 7 bases, leaving 9 bases between them. The CDR3 contains 12 residues. Germline V gives CDR1 KGHSH, CDR2 LQKENI. Full variable domain (rest looked up from reference TRBV18 and TRBJ1-4): NAGVMQNPRHLVRRRGQEARLRCSPMKGHSHVYWYRQLPEEGLKFMVYLQKENIIDESGMPKERFSAEFPKEGPSILRIQQVVRGDSAAYFCASSPKSEKLFFGSGTQLSVL.

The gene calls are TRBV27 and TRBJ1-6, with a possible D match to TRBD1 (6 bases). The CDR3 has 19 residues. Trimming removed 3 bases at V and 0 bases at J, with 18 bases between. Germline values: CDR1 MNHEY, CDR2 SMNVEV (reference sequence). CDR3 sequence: CASSLGGAAPPSYNSPLHF. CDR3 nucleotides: TGTGCCAGCAGTTTGGGGGGGGCGGCCCCCCCCTCCTATAATTCACCCCTCCACTTT.

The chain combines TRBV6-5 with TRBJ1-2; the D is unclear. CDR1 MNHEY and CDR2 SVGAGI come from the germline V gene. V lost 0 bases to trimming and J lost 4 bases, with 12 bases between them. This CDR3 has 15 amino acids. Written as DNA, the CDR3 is TGTGCCAGCAGTTACTCGAATAGGAACCCCTATGGCTACACCTTC. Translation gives CASSYSNRNPYGYTF.

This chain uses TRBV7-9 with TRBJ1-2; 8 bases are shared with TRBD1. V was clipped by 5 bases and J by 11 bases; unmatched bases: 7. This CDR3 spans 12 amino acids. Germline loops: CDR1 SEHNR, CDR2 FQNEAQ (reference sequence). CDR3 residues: CASSPGTGVYTF. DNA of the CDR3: TGTGCCAGCAGCCCCGGGACAGGAGTATACACCTTC.

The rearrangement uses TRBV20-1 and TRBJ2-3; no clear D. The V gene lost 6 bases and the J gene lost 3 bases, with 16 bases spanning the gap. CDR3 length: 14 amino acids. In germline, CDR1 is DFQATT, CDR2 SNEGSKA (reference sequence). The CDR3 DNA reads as TGCAGTGCACGAAAGGGTTCAGCGACAGATACGCAGTATTTT. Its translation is CSARKGSATDTQYF.

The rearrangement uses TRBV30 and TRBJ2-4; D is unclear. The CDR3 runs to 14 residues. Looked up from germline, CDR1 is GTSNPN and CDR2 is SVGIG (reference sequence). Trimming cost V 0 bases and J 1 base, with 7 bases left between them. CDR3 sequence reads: CAWSVNPAKNIQYF. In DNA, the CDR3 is TGTGCCTGGAGTGTTAATCCCGCCAAAAACATTCAGTACTTC. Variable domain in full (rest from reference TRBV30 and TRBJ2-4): SQTIHQWPATLVQPVGSPLSLECTVEGTSNPNLYWYRQAAGRGLQLLFYSVGIGQISSEVPQNLSASRPQDRQFILSSKKLLLSDSGFYLCAWSVNPAKNIQYFGAGTRLSVL.

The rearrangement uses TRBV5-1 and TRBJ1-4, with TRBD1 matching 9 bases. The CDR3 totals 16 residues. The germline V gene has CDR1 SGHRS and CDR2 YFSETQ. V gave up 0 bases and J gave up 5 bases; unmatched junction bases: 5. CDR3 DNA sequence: TGCGCCAGCAGCTTGGGTGACGGACAGGGGAATGAAAAACTGTTTTTT. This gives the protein CASSLGDGQGNEKLFF.

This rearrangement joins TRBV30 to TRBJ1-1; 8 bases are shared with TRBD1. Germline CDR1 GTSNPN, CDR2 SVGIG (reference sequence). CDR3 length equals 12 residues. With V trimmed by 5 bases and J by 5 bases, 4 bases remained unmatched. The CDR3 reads CAWWTGRTEAFF. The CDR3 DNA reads TGTGCCTGGTGGACAGGGCGGACTGAAGCTTTCTTT.

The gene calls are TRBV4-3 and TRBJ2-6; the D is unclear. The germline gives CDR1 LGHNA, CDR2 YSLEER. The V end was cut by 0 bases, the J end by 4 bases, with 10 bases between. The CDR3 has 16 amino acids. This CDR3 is CASSQDRISGANVLTF. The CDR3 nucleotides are TGCGCCAGCAGCCAAGATAGGATTTCAGGGGCCAACGTCCTGACTTTC.

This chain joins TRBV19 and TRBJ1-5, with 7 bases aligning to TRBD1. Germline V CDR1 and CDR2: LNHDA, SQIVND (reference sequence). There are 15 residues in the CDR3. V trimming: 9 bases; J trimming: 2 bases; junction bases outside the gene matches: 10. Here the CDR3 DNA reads TGTGCCAGCGTATACGATGGGACAGGCAATCAGCCCCAGCATTTT. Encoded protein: CASVYDGTGNQPQHF. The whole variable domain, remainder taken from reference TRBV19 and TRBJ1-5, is DGGITQSPKYLFRKEGQNVTLSCEQNLNHDAMYWYRQDPGQGLRLIYYSQIVNDFQKGDIAEGYSVSREKKESFPLTVTSAQKNPTAFYLCASVYDGTGNQPQHFGDGTRLSIL.

As DNA, the CDR3 is TGTGCCTGGACCCCCATTGACGGGTTTGGCTCTGAAGCTTTCTTT. It is translated as CAWTPIDGFGSEAFF. J is TRBJ1-1 and V is TRBV30; no definite D call. The V and J ends lost 4 bases and 6 bases respectively, with 21 bases between them. Germline CDR1 GTSNPN, CDR2 SVGIG (reference sequence). This CDR3 region has 15 residues.

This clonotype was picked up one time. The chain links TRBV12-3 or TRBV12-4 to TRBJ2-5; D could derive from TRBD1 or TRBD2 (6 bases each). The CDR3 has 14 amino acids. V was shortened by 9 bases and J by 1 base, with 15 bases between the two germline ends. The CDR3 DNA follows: TGTGCCAGTACACGCGGGACACTCCAAGAGACCCAGTACTTC. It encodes CASTRGTLQETQYF.

This CDR3 reads CASSLVDTGELFF. The DNA of the CDR3 is TGTGCCAGCAGCTTAGTTGACACCGGGGAGCTGTTTTTT. J is TRBJ2-2 and V is TRBV7-9; D gene ambiguous. The CDR3 has 13 amino acids. Trimming cost V 1 base and J 3 bases, with 3 bases left between them. Germline CDR1 reads SEHNR; CDR2 reads FQNEAQ (reference sequence).

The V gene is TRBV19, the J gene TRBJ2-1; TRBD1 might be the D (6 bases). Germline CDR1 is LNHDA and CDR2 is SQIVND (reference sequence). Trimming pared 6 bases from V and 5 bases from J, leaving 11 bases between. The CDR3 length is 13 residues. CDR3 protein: CASRRGQNNEQFF. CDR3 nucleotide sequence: TGTGCCAGTAGGAGAGGACAGAACAATGAGCAGTTCTTC.

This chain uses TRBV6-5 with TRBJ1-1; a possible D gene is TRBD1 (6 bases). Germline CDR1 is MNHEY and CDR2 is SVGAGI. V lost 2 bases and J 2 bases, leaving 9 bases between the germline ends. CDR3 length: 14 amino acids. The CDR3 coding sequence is TGTGCCAGCAGTTACAGGGGGGGAAACACTGAAGCTTTCTTT. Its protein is CASSYRGGNTEAFF.

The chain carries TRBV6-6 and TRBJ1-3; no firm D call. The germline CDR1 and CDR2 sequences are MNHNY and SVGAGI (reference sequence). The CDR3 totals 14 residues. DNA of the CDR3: TGTGCTAGCGGAGGGCCGAGCTCTGGAAACACCATATATTTT. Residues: CASGGPSSGNTIYF.

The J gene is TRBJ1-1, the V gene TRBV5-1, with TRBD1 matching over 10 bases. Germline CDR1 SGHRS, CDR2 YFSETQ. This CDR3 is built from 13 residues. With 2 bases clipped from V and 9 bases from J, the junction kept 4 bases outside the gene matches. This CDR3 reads CASSLLGQGKAFF. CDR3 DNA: TGCGCCAGCAGCTTACTGGGACAGGGGAAAGCTTTCTTT.

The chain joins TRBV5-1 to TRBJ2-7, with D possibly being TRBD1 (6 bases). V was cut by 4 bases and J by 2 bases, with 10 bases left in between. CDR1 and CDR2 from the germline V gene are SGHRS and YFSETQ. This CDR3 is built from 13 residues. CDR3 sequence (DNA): TGCGCCAGCAGCCCAGGGGATACCTACGAGCAGTACTTC. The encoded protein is CASSPGDTYEQYF.

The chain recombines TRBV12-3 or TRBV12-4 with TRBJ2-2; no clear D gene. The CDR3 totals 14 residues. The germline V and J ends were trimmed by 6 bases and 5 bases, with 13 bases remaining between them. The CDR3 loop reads CASSLLLATGELFF. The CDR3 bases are TGTGCCAGCAGCCTTCTATTGGCGACCGGGGAGCTGTTTTTT.

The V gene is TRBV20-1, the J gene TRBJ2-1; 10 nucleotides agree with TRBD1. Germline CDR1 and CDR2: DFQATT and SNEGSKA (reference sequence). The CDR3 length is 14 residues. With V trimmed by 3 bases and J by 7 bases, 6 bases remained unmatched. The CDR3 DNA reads TGCAGTGCTAGCACCGGGACAGGGGTAAATGAGCAGTTCTTC. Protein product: CSASTGTGVNEQFF.

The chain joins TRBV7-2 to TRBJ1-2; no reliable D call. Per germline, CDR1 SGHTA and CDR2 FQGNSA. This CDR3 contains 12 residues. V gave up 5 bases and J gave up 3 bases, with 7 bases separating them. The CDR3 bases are TGTGCCAGCAGCCCGGCTGACTATGGCTACACCTTC. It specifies CASSPADYGYTF.

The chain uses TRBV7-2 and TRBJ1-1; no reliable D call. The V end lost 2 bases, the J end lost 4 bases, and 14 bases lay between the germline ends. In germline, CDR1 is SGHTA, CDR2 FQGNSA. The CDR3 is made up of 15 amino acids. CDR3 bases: TGTGCCAGCAGCTTATCCCCCGGGCTGGGCACTGAAGCTTTCTTT. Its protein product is CASSLSPGLGTEAFF.

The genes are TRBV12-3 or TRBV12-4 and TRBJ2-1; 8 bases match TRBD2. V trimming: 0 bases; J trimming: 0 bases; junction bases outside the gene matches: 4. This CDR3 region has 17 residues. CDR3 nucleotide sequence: TGTGCCAGCAGTTTAGCTCTTCTAGCGGGCTCCTACAATGAGCAGTTCTTC. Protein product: CASSLALLAGSYNEQFF.

CDR3 sequence (DNA): TGCAGCGCCGGAAGGGTGGCCGAGCAGTACTTC. Its protein product is CSAGRVAEQYF. The chain joins TRBV29-1 to TRBJ2-7; D uncertain. The CDR3 is made up of 11 amino acids. Germline V gene lookup returns CDR1 SQVTM and CDR2 ANQGSEA. V was cut by 7 bases and J by 6 bases, with 13 bases left in between.

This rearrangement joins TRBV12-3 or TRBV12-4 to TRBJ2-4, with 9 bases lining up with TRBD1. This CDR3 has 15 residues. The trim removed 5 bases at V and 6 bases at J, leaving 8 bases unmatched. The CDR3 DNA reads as TGTGCCAGCAGTCCCCCGGGACAGGGTCTAAACATTCAGTACTTC. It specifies CASSPPGQGLNIQYF.

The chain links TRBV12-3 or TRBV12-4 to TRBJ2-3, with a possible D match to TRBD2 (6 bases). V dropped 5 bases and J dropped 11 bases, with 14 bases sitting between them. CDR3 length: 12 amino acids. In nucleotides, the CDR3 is TGTGCCAGCAGTAGGGACTCCCCAAAGCAGTATTTT. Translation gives CASSRDSPKQYF.

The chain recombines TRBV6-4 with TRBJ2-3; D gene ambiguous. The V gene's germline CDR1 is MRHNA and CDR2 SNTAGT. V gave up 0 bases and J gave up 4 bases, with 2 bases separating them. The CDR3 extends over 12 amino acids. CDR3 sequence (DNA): TGTGCCAGCAGTGACTCCCCAGATACGCAGTATTTT. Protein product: CASSDSPDTQYF.

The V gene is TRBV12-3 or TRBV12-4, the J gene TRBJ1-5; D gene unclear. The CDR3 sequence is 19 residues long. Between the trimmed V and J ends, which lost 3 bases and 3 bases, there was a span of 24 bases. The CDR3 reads CASSFSTRLTSVDNQPQHF. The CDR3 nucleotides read TGTGCCAGCAGTTTTAGTACTCGACTCACTTCCGTTGACAATCAGCCCCAGCATTTT.